A single sample is the source of the 31 T cell receptor beta chains below, sequenced in a study of cytomegalovirus exposure and HLA in healthy donors. 13 Jbeta primers and 60 Vbeta primers were used for the PCR. Sequenced by immunoSEQ multiplex PCR; TCRdb stores in-frame clones only, minus some. The data hold roughly 100,000 clones, with roughly 80% observed a single time. Specimen: PBMCs. All receptors come from a woman between 40 and 55 years old in good health and CMV-seropositive.

The table lists this clone with a count of one. The chain links TRBV28 to TRBJ2-7, with 11 bases fitting TRBD2. CDR3 length: 14 residues. In germline, CDR1 is MDHEN, CDR2 SYDVKM. With V trimmed by 11 bases and J by 0 bases, 6 bases remained unmatched. This chain's CDR3 is CAAVAGGSSYEQYF. CDR3 nucleotides: TGTGCCGCCGTAGCGGGGGGGAGCTCCTACGAGCAGTACTTC.

The chain uses TRBV9 and TRBJ2-1; 12 nucleotides align to TRBD2. CDR3 length: 17 amino acids. With 4 bases clipped from V and 10 bases from J, the junction kept 15 bases outside the gene matches. From germline, CDR1 is SGDLS and CDR2 YYNGEE. CDR3 in amino acids: CASSPSHVGLAGREQFF. CDR3 sequence (DNA): TGTGCCAGCAGCCCGAGTCACGTCGGACTAGCGGGGAGAGAGCAGTTCTTC.

CDR3 nucleotides: TGCGCCAGCAGCTCTAGCGGGAGGATGTACAATGAGCAGTTCTTC. Amino acids: CASSSSGRMYNEQFF. The gene calls are TRBV5-1 and TRBJ2-1; TRBD2 matches at 11 bases. Germline CDR1 SGHRS, CDR2 YFSETQ. The CDR3 consists of 15 residues. V lost 3 bases and J lost 4; bases outside the gene matches: 3. The variable domain in full, with the rest retrieved from reference TRBV5-1 and TRBJ2-1, is KAGVTQTPRYLIKTRGQQVTLSCSPISGHRSVSWYQQTPGQGLQFLFEYFSETQRNKGNFPGRFSGRQFSNSRSEMNVSTLELGDSALYLCASSSSGRMYNEQFFGPGTRLTVL.

This clone has just one count. The chain links TRBV19 to TRBJ1-2, with no clear D. CDR1 is LNHDA, CDR2 SQIVND, per germline (reference sequence). The CDR3 contains 15 residues. Trimming took off 6 bases at V and 6 bases at J, with 20 bases between the two ends. The CDR3 region has the DNA TGTGCCAGTAGCCCCGGGAACCCGGGGATGCATGGCTACACCTTC. Protein product: CASSPGNPGMHGYTF.

This chain connects TRBV18 to TRBJ2-1, with 8 positions matching TRBD2. The length of the CDR3 is 16 residues. Germline loops: CDR1 KGHSH, CDR2 LQKENI. The V segment lost 3 bases and the J segment 4 bases; nucleotides outside the gene matches: 8. The CDR3: CASSPAGGLVYNEQFF. CDR3 DNA sequence: TGTGCCAGCTCACCGGCCGGGGGACTAGTTTACAATGAGCAGTTCTTC.

This clone was seen a handful of times. The J gene is TRBJ1-5, the V gene TRBV19; no definite D call. CDR3 length equals 12 residues. CDR1 and CDR2 (germline): LNHDA, SQIVND (reference sequence). Trimming took 10 bases from V and 2 from J, leaving 9 bases between them. CDR3 region: CATGYGNQPQHF. CDR3 in DNA: TGTGCCACCGGGTATGGCAATCAGCCCCAGCATTTT.

The gene calls are TRBV28 and TRBJ2-5, with TRBD1 matching 7 bases. J was trimmed by 11 bases and V by 3 bases; bases with no gene match: 21. CDR1 is MDHEN and CDR2 is SYDVKM in the germline V gene. The CDR3 totals 17 residues. DNA for the CDR3: TGTGCCAGCAGTTTCTCCTTTAGGGCAGGGGGATCCTGGGAGCAGTACTTC. Protein sequence: CASSFSFRAGGSWEQYF. The complete variable domain, with remaining parts taken from reference TRBV28 and TRBJ2-5, reads DVKVTQSSRYLVKRTGEKVFLECVQDMDHENMFWYRQDPGLGLRLIYFSYDVKMKEKGDIPEGYSVSREKKERFSLILESASTNQTSMYLCASSFSFRAGGSWEQYFGPGTRLLVL.

J is TRBJ1-3 and V is TRBV5-1, with D maybe TRBD1 (5 bases). V was pared by 0 bases and J by 4 bases, with 8 bases between. The germline gives CDR1 SGHRS, CDR2 YFSETQ. There are 14 residues in the CDR3. The CDR3 DNA is TGCGCCAGCAGCTTGGCAGGGTACGGAAACACCATATATTTT. Protein: CASSLAGYGNTIYF.

The chain is built from TRBV7-8 and TRBJ2-5; 8 bases are a match to TRBD1. The CDR3 totals 15 residues. V shed 5 bases and J 4 bases; nucleotides not matched to a gene: 9. CDR1 is SGHVS, CDR2 FQNEAQ, per germline. CDR3 nucleotide sequence: TGTGCCAGCAGCCCCCCCAGGGGGCCCAGAGAGACCCAGTACTTC. Its translation is CASSPPRGPRETQYF.

This clone appeared a single time. The V call is TRBV4-3, the J call TRBJ2-1; a possible D gene is TRBD1 (5 bases). The V gene lost 0 bases and the J gene lost 0 bases, with 18 bases spanning the gap. The CDR3 loop spans 19 amino acids. The V gene's germline CDR1 is LGHNA and CDR2 YSLEER. CDR3 bases: TGCGCCAGCAGCCAAGACCCGATGACAGCTTACCTCTCCTACAATGAGCAGTTCTTC. Its translation: CASSQDPMTAYLSYNEQFF.

The V and J genes are TRBV19 and TRBJ2-2, with 15 nucleotides matching TRBD2. There are 17 residues in the CDR3. Losses at the gene ends were 8 bases for V and 4 bases for J; bases not matched to a gene: 8. Germline CDR1 and CDR2: LNHDA and SQIVND (reference sequence). CDR3 DNA: TGTGCCAGTTCCCCGGGACTAGCGGGAGGATTCACCGGGGAGCTGTTTTTT. This encodes CASSPGLAGGFTGELFF. The variable domain in full, completed from reference TRBV19 and TRBJ2-2, reads DGGITQSPKYLFRKEGQNVTLSCEQNLNHDAMYWYRQDPGQGLRLIYYSQIVNDFQKGDIAEGYSVSREKKESFPLTVTSAQKNPTAFYLCASSPGLAGGFTGELFFGEGSRLTVL.

The chain carries TRBV5-1 and TRBJ2-3, with D uncertain. This CDR3 region has 14 residues. V was trimmed by 1 base and J by 2 bases, leaving 8 bases between them. Germline V CDR1 and CDR2: SGHRS, YFSETQ. Here the CDR3 reads CASSLSPPTDTQYF. CDR3 coding DNA: TGCGCCAGCAGCTTGTCTCCCCCCACAGATACGCAGTATTTT. Based on the CDR3 plus reference TRBV5-1 and TRBJ2-3, the full variable domain is KAGVTQTPRYLIKTRGQQVTLSCSPISGHRSVSWYQQTPGQGLQFLFEYFSETQRNKGNFPGRFSGRQFSNSRSEMNVSTLELGDSALYLCASSLSPPTDTQYFGPGTRLTVL.

This clone was seen a single time. The V and J genes are TRBV7-9 and TRBJ1-1; D remains unclear. The CDR3 consists of 14 residues. Germline V gene lookup returns CDR1 SEHNR and CDR2 FQNEAQ (reference sequence). The ends were cut back, 5 bases at V and 4 bases at J, with 14 bases in the middle. This CDR3 is CASSRGLQGTEAFF. CDR3 bases: TGTGCCAGCAGCCGCGGACTACAAGGCACTGAAGCTTTCTTT.

The chain couples TRBV7-3 to TRBJ2-3; D is possibly TRBD1 (6 bases). This CDR3 has 14 residues. V lost 5 bases, J lost 5 bases, and 14 bases lay in between. In germline, CDR1 is SGHTA, CDR2 FQGTGA. CDR3 region: CASSNIGGIDTQYF. The CDR3 DNA reads as TGTGCCAGCAGCAACATAGGGGGAATAGATACGCAGTATTTT.

The chain uses TRBV29-1 and TRBJ1-5, with 9 bases identical to TRBD1. This CDR3 region has 13 residues. Germline V gene data show CDR1 as SQVTM and CDR2 as ANQGSEA. J gave up 7 bases and V 4 bases, and 5 bases lay outside the gene matches. The CDR3 DNA reads as TGCAGCGTTGCCTACAGGGGGCTACAGCCCCAGCATTTT. This gives the protein CSVAYRGLQPQHF.

This sequence joins TRBV7-2 and TRBJ2-7, with unresolved D. With 5 bases removed from V and 1 base from J, the gap between germline ends came to 9 bases. Germline V CDR1 and CDR2: SGHTA, FQGNSA. The CDR3 loop spans 13 amino acids. Written as DNA, the CDR3 is TGTGCCAGCAGCCTCCAGGTTTCCTACGAGCAGTACTTC. Translated, it gives CASSLQVSYEQYF.

The chain carries TRBV5-4 and TRBJ2-1; 9 bases are a match to TRBD2. V dropped 0 bases and J dropped 7; count of bases not matched to a gene: 5. This CDR3 contains 15 residues. Germline V gene lookup returns CDR1 SGHNT and CDR2 YYREEE (reference sequence). The CDR3 region has the DNA TGTGCCAGCAGCTTGGTCCTAGCGGGAAAGAATGAGCAGTTCTTC. It translates to CASSLVLAGKNEQFF.

This clone was recorded only once. This chain connects TRBV20-1 to TRBJ2-7, with a weak D call TRBD2 (6 bases). The CDR3 runs 11 residues. Germline-derived CDR1 and CDR2 are DFQATT and SNEGSKA (reference sequence). The germline V and J ends were trimmed by 4 bases and 4 bases, with 8 bases remaining between them. The CDR3: CSATGLYEQYF. DNA for the CDR3: TGCAGTGCTACGGGACTGTACGAGCAGTACTTC.

The rearrangement joins TRBV19 to TRBJ2-2; 7 nucleotides align to TRBD1. CDR3 length equals 19 residues. Germline V gene lookup returns CDR1 LNHDA and CDR2 SQIVND (reference sequence). After removal of 6 bases from V and 3 bases from J, the junction contained 19 bases not matched to a gene. The DNA for the CDR3 is TGTGCCAGTAGAAGGTTTACACAGGGGTTAAGCTGGGACACCGGGGAGCTGTTTTTT. Translated: CASRRFTQGLSWDTGELFF.

The V and J genes are TRBV7-2 and TRBJ2-7, with 7 nucleotides matching TRBD2. V shed 1 base and J 4 bases; nucleotides not matched to a gene: 4. CDR3 length equals 14 residues. CDR1 and CDR2 from the germline V gene are SGHTA and FQGNSA. The CDR3 DNA reads as TGTGCCAGCAGCTTAGTCCGGGGGGATTACGAGCAGTACTTC. Amino acids: CASSLVRGDYEQYF. The full variable domain, completed using reference TRBV7-2 and TRBJ2-7, is GAGVSQSPSNKVTEKGKDVELRCDPISGHTALYWYRQSLGQGLEFLIYFQGNSAPDKSGLPSDRFSAERTGGSVSTLTIQRTQQEDSAVYLCASSLVRGDYEQYFGPGTRLTVT.

The chain recombines TRBV6-5 with TRBJ1-6; 8 positions match TRBD1. The germline gives CDR1 MNHEY, CDR2 SVGAGI. This CDR3 has 16 amino acids. V gave up 0 bases and J gave up 8 bases; unmatched junction bases: 6. The CDR3 reads CASSYSWAGGDSPLHF. Here the CDR3 DNA reads TGTGCCAGCAGTTACTCTTGGGCAGGGGGCGATTCACCCCTCCACTTT.

About this clone: This sample also contains other DNA sequences that code for the same CDR3. J is TRBJ2-3 and V is TRBV9, with 9 bases aligning to TRBD2. V dropped 2 bases and J dropped 0; count of bases not matched to a gene: 1. This CDR3 comprises 15 residues. Germline CDR1 and CDR2: SGDLS and YYNGEE. The CDR3 region is CASSVTSGSTDTQYF. The DNA of the CDR3 is TGTGCCAGCAGCGTTACTAGCGGGAGCACAGATACGCAGTATTTT.

J is TRBJ2-7 and V is TRBV9; possible D gene TRBD1, 5 bases. Germline CDR1 and CDR2: SGDLS and YYNGEE. The V end lost 0 bases, the J end lost 3 bases, and 16 bases lay between the germline ends. The CDR3 length is 16 residues. In DNA form, the CDR3 reads TGTGCCAGCAGCGTAGGGGTGGATGTAGGGGTCTACGAGCAGTACTTC. This encodes CASSVGVDVGVYEQYF. The complete variable domain, with remaining parts taken from reference TRBV9 and TRBJ2-7, reads DSGVTQTPKHLITATGQRVTLRCSPRSGDLSVYWYQQSLDQGLQFLIQYYNGEERAKGNILERFSAQQFPDLHSELNLSSLELGDSALYFCASSVGVDVGVYEQYFGPGTRLTVT.

CDR3 in amino acids: CASSLGPGSNQPQHF. The CDR3 DNA follows: TGTGCCAGCAGCTTAGGTCCGGGGTCGAATCAGCCCCAGCATTTT. The V gene is TRBV7-8, the J gene TRBJ1-5; D gene ambiguous. The CDR3 totals 15 residues. Germline V gives CDR1 SGHVS, CDR2 FQNEAQ. The V end lost 1 base, the J end lost 4 bases, and 11 bases lay between the germline ends.

This chain connects TRBV5-6 to TRBJ1-4; 8 bases agree with TRBD1. The germline V gene encodes CDR1 SGHDT and CDR2 YYEEEE. The CDR3 runs 15 residues. The ends lost 1 base at V and 7 bases at J; junction bases unmatched: 6. Here the CDR3 DNA reads TGTGCCAGCAGCTTGATTGGACAGGGCGGTGAAAAACTGTTTTTT. It is translated as CASSLIGQGGEKLFF.

The genes are TRBV28 and TRBJ2-7, with 11 bases aligning to TRBD1. This CDR3 has 15 amino acids. The V and J ends lost 3 bases and 6 bases, in that order; junction bases with no gene match: 7. The V gene's germline CDR1 is MDHEN and CDR2 SYDVKM. DNA for the CDR3: TGTGCCAGCAGTTTGGGGACAGGGGGAATTCCCGAGCAGTACTTC. Its protein product is CASSLGTGGIPEQYF. Full variable domain (outside the CDR3, taken from reference TRBV28 and TRBJ2-7): DVKVTQSSRYLVKRTGEKVFLECVQDMDHENMFWYRQDPGLGLRLIYFSYDVKMKEKGDIPEGYSVSREKKERFSLILESASTNQTSMYLCASSLGTGGIPEQYFGPGTRLTVT.

V and J are TRBV5-4 and TRBJ2-3, with 7 bases identical to TRBD2. This CDR3 is built from 15 residues. In germline, CDR1 is SGHNT, CDR2 YYREEE (reference sequence). J gave up 7 bases and V 1 base, and 9 bases lay outside the gene matches. CDR3 region: CASSLSQRGGNTQYF. The CDR3 region has the DNA TGTGCCAGCAGCTTGTCCCAGCGGGGAGGAAATACGCAGTATTTT.

The gene calls are TRBV4-1 and TRBJ1-2, with 7 bases matching TRBD1. CDR1 and CDR2 (germline): MGHRA, YSYEKL. The CDR3 covers 13 residues. V gave up 3 bases and J gave up 6 bases; unmatched junction bases: 4. This CDR3 is CASSHGDRDGYTF. The DNA for the CDR3 is TGCGCCAGCAGCCATGGTGACAGGGATGGCTACACCTTC.

The chain has TRBV11-2 and TRBJ1-1; D is undetermined. Germline CDR1 and CDR2: SGHAT and FQNNGV. V was trimmed by 0 bases and J by 3 bases, leaving 8 bases between them. The CDR3 runs 14 residues. CDR3: CASSLDPGYTEAFF. The CDR3 DNA reads TGTGCCAGCAGCTTAGATCCGGGGTACACTGAAGCTTTCTTT.

This chain links TRBV5-6 with TRBJ1-2; weak D call: TRBD1 (6 bases). CDR3 size: 15 residues. With 2 bases removed from V and 4 bases from J, the gap between germline ends came to 15 bases. CDR1 and CDR2 from the germline V gene are SGHDT and YYEEEE. CDR3 sequence reads: CASSLAGVDPYGYTF. The CDR3 DNA reads as TGTGCCAGCAGCTTAGCAGGGGTGGATCCCTATGGCTACACCTTC.

The rearrangement links TRBV2 to TRBJ1-1; 10 nucleotides agree with TRBD1. The CDR3 is 16 amino acids. The ends lost 8 bases at V and 0 bases at J; junction bases unmatched: 9. From germline, CDR1 is SNHLY and CDR2 FYNNEI. CDR3 DNA sequence: TGTGCCAGCGGAGCCGGACAGGGGGTAATGAACACTGAAGCTTTCTTT. As protein: CASGAGQGVMNTEAFF.